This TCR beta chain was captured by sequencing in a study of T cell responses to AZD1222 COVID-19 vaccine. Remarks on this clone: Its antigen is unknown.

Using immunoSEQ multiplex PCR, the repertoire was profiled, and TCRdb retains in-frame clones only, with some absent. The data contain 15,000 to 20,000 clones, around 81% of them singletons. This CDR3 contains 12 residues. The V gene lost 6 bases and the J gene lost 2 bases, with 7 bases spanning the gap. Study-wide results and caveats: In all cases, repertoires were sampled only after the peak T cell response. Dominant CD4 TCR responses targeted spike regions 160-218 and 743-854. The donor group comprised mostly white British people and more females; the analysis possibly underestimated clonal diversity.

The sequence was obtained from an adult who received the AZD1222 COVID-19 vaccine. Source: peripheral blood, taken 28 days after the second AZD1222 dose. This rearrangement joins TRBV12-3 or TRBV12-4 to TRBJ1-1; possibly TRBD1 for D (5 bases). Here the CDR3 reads CASRQENTEAFF. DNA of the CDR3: TGTGCCAGCAGACAGGAAAACACTGAAGCTTTCTTT.